A selection of T cell receptor beta chains follows, all from one sample in a study of T cell responses to AZD1222 COVID-19 vaccine. Profiling relied on immunoSEQ multiplex PCR, and the TCRdb table lists in-frame clones only, not all of them. This sample yields about 79,000 clones, of which over 75% are seen a single time; about 20% belongs to the top ten. The specimen was peripheral blood, collected on day 0 of AZD1222 vaccination. The receptors were gathered from an adult in good health. CDR3s include the opening cysteine and the closing phenylalanine or tryptophan. The D gene is left open where the match is weak. Rows may omit the clone size; those that give it use once, few, many or a size class.

d_call	v_call	clone_size	j_call	cdr3_aa	cdr3_nt
-	TRBV7-9	-	TRBJ2-7	CASSPGPSEQYF	TGTGCCAGCAGCCCTGGACCGTCGGAGCAGTACTTC
-	TRBV21-1	-	TRBJ1-1	CASSHMLVHNRTEAFF	TGTGCCAGCAGCCACATGTTAGTACACAATCGCACTGAAGCTTTCTTT
TRBD2	TRBV27	-	TRBJ2-3	CASSLGRRTSGRLMGGTDTQYF	TGTGCCAGCAGTTTAGGTCGCCGGACTAGCGGGAGGCTTATGGGCGGCACAGATACGCAGTATTTT
-	TRBV5-4	-	TRBJ2-2	CASSPDRRFDTGELFF	TGTGCCAGCAGCCCGGATCGGAGATTCGACACCGGGGAGCTGTTTTTT
-	TRBV12-3/TRBV12-4	-	TRBJ1-4	CASSFSVGKLFF	TGTGCCAGCAGTTTCTCAGTGGGCAAACTGTTTTTT
-	TRBV6-9	-	TRBJ2-1	CASSYRGATDYNEQFF	TGTGCCAGCAGTTATAGGGGGGCGACCGACTACAATGAGCAGTTCTTC
-	TRBV5-6	-	TRBJ1-2	CASSLEYRSTANYGYTF	TGTGCCAGCAGCTTGGAATACAGGTCTACAGCTAACTATGGCTACACCTTC
-	TRBV21-1	-	TRBJ2-5	CASSSYRPQETQYF	TGTGCCAGCAGCTCCTATAGACCCCAAGAGACCCAGTACTTC
TRBD2	TRBV6-2/TRBV6-3	-	TRBJ2-3	CASSYSTSGTDTQYF	TGTGCCAGCAGTTACTCGACTAGCGGGACAGATACGCAGTATTTT
TRBD1	TRBV3-1/TRBV3-2	-	TRBJ2-7	CASSRGQEQYF	TGTGCCAGCAGCCGGGGACAGGAGCAGTACTTC
TRBD1	TRBV19	-	TRBJ2-3	CASSNHRGRLTDTQYF	TGTGCCAGTAGTAACCACAGGGGGCGGTTAACAGATACGCAGTATTTT
-	TRBV4-1	few	TRBJ1-1	CASSQGRQVMNTEAFF	TGCGCCAGCAGCCAGGGTCGACAGGTCATGAACACTGAAGCTTTCTTT
-	TRBV5-1	-	TRBJ1-2	CASSLTAGVNYGYTF	TGCGCCAGCAGCTTGACGGCAGGGGTTAACTATGGCTACACCTTC
TRBD2	TRBV11-3	-	TRBJ2-5	CASSVGLAGTEGETQYF	TGTGCCAGCAGCGTGGGACTAGCGGGAACAGAGGGGGAGACCCAGTACTTC
TRBD1	TRBV2	-	TRBJ1-6	CASSRQGKNNSPLHF	TGTGCCAGCAGTCGACAGGGGAAGAATAATTCACCCCTCCACTTT
TRBD2	TRBV20-1	-	TRBJ2-1	CSASGGLAGDNEQFF	TGCAGTGCTAGTGGGGGACTAGCGGGAGACAATGAGCAGTTCTTC
-	TRBV29-1	-	TRBJ1-1	CTVCEGLNTEAFF	TGCACCGTTTGTGAGGGGTTGAACACTGAAGCTTTCTTT
-	TRBV5-1	-	TRBJ2-7	CASSLRAQGTSYEQYF	TGCGCCAGCAGCTTGAGAGCCCAGGGTACTTCGTACGAGCAGTACTTC
-	TRBV6-1	-	TRBJ1-3	CASSESGAMPDTIYF	TGTGCCAGCAGTGAATCCGGGGCAATGCCGGACACCATATATTTT
-	TRBV9	-	TRBJ1-2	CASSVGGRLGYTF	TGTGCCAGCAGCGTAGGGGGGCGTTTAGGCTACACCTTC
-	TRBV19	-	TRBJ2-3	CASSMDGGYTDTQYF	TGTGCCAGTAGTATGGACGGAGGCTACACAGATACGCAGTATTTT
TRBD1	TRBV4-1	few	TRBJ2-1	CASSQGGTGIYNEQFF	TGCGCCAGCAGCCAAGGAGGGACAGGGATTTACAATGAGCAGTTCTTC
-	TRBV28	once	TRBJ2-7	CASSSGPFEQYF	TGTGCCAGCAGTTCGGGTCCTTTCGAGCAGTACTTC
TRBD1	TRBV19	once	TRBJ1-1	CASSILGTGAEAFF	TGTGCCAGTAGTATCCTCGGGACAGGGGCTGAAGCTTTCTTT
-	TRBV7-9	few	TRBJ2-1	CASSFAGNNEQFF	TGTGCCAGCAGCTTTGCGGGGAACAATGAGCAGTTCTTC
-	TRBV27	-	TRBJ1-1	CASSFRGRYTEAFF	TGTGCCAGCAGTTTCAGGGGCCGGTACACTGAAGCTTTCTTT
-	TRBV5-4	-	TRBJ1-6	CASSLDRDGSPLHF	TGTGCCAGCAGCTTGGACAGAGATGGATCACCCCTCCACTTT
-	TRBV9	-	TRBJ2-1	CASSVHTPDGLQFF	TGTGCCAGCAGCGTACACACGCCGGACGGACTACAGTTCTTC
-	TRBV2	-	TRBJ2-1	CASRRQSGYNEQFF	TGTGCCAGCAGGAGGCAAAGTGGGTACAATGAGCAGTTCTTC
TRBD1	TRBV5-8	-	TRBJ1-1	CASSLGTGLMNTEAFF	TGTGCCAGCAGCTTAGGGACAGGACTTATGAACACTGAAGCTTTCTTT
-	TRBV25-1	-	TRBJ1-1	CASSVGTARVTEAFF	TGTGCCAGCAGTGTTGGGACCGCGAGGGTCACTGAAGCTTTCTTT
TRBD2	TRBV3-1/TRBV3-2	-	TRBJ2-3	CASSRSGGPTDTQYF	TGTGCCAGCAGCCGAAGCGGGGGTCCAACAGATACGCAGTATTTT
TRBD1	TRBV2	-	TRBJ1-2	CASRDRGSYGYTF	TGTGCCAGCAGGGACAGGGGAAGCTATGGCTACACCTTC
-	TRBV21-1	-	TRBJ1-5	CASSKERDLNQPQHF	TGTGCCAGCAGCAAAGAGCGGGACTTAAATCAGCCCCAGCATTTT
-	TRBV29-1	-	TRBJ2-2	CSVGQTNTGELFF	TGCAGCGTTGGCCAGACAAACACCGGGGAGCTGTTTTTT
-	TRBV11-3	-	TRBJ1-1	CASSLRGYVNTEAFF	TGTGCCAGCAGCCTCAGAGGGTACGTGAACACTGAAGCTTTCTTT
TRBD1	TRBV2	-	TRBJ1-5	CASSVEGAGNQPQHF	TGTGCCAGCAGTGTGGAGGGGGCTGGCAATCAGCCCCAGCATTTT
-	TRBV2	few	TRBJ2-5	CASTRDLQETQYF	TGTGCCAGCACCCGGGACTTACAAGAGACCCAGTACTTC
TRBD2	TRBV4-2	-	TRBJ2-7	CASSQLSSGGPGYEQYF	TGTGCCAGCAGCCAATTATCTAGCGGGGGCCCAGGCTACGAGCAGTACTTC
-	TRBV19	few	TRBJ1-5	CASTPQGTHQPQHF	TGTGCCAGTACGCCACAAGGTACCCATCAGCCCCAGCATTTT
TRBD1	TRBV30	-	TRBJ1-6	CAWTTGQANNSPLHF	TGTGCCTGGACTACGGGACAGGCAAACAATTCACCCCTCCACTTT
-	TRBV2	once	TRBJ2-1	CASSPTADIWFF	TGTGCCAGCAGCCCAACAGCGGATATTTGGTTCTTC
TRBD2	TRBV27	-	TRBJ2-5	CASSYGSGGLDETQYF	TGTGCCAGCAGTTACGGTAGCGGGGGGCTCGACGAGACCCAGTACTTC
-	TRBV19	-	TRBJ1-1	CASTFDRMNTEAFF	TGTGCCAGTACCTTCGACAGAATGAACACTGAAGCTTTCTTT
-	TRBV30	-	TRBJ1-2	CGAEGPLGYTF	TGTGGGGCCGAGGGCCCACTCGGCTACACCTTC
TRBD1	TRBV18	once	TRBJ1-4	CASSPRQGFEKLFF	TGTGCCAGCTCACCGAGACAGGGATTTGAAAAACTGTTTTTT
-	TRBV3-1/TRBV3-2	-	TRBJ1-2	CASSPRGSGYTF	TGTGCCAGCAGCCCTCGAGGGAGTGGCTACACCTTC
-	TRBV19	-	TRBJ2-3	CASGGVGENTQYF	TGTGCCAGTGGAGGAGTCGGGGAAAATACGCAGTATTTT
TRBD1	TRBV11-2	-	TRBJ1-6	CASSQEGARSNSPLHF	TGTGCCAGCAGCCAAGAGGGGGCGCGGAGCAATTCACCCCTCCACTTT
TRBD2	TRBV30	-	TRBJ2-3	CAWRAELAGRGDTQYF	TGTGCCTGGAGGGCCGAGCTAGCGGGGAGGGGGGATACGCAGTATTTT
-	TRBV5-1	-	TRBJ1-5	CASSPGTGNQPQHF	TGCGCCAGCAGCCCGGGGACGGGGAATCAGCCCCAGCATTTT